Listed here are 26 T cell receptor beta chains from one sample, sequenced in a study of T cells in Graves' hyperthyroidism and ophthalmopathy. Amplified TCR beta CDR3 regions derived from RNA transcripts. The study used the HTBI primer set for a first-round RT-PCR of the TCR CDR3. TCRdb passed the multiplex PCR reads through MiXCR, listing each CDR3 protein once. The sample carries roughly 98,000 distinct CDR3 sequences, approximately 42% recorded once. Sequenced input: peripheral blood or thyroid tissue (not recorded which). The origin of the receptors is a woman in her twenties or thirties with Graves' hyperthyroidism.

This clonotype was observed many times. V and J are TRBV28 and TRBJ1-1; maybe TRBD1 (6 bases). Trimming removed 5 bases from V and 5 bases from J, with 15 bases in between. Per the germline V gene, CDR1 is MDHEN and CDR2 is SYDVKM. The CDR3 is made up of 14 amino acids. CDR3 in amino acids: CASSPPQGRTEAFF. In DNA, the CDR3 is TGTGCCAGCAGTCCCCCGCAGGGGCGGACTGAAGCTTTCTTT.

This clonotype was seen ten or more times. CDR3 protein: CASSGAGATYEQYF. The DNA for the CDR3 is TGCGCCAGCAGCGGAGCGGGAGCGACCTACGAGCAGTACTTC. The chain links TRBV5-1 to TRBJ2-7; 8 positions match TRBD2. Germline CDR1 is SGHRS and CDR2 is YFSETQ. CDR3 size: 14 residues. V was pared by 4 bases and J by 2 bases, with 5 bases of the junction left unmatched.

Many counts were recorded for this clonotype. The CDR3 coding sequence is TGTGCCAGCTTTTTCGATCTACAGAGATCTTCCTACGAGCAGTACTTC. Translated, it gives CASFFDLQRSSYEQYF. The genes are TRBV2 and TRBJ2-7, with no clear D. Trimming removed 8 bases at V and 1 base at J, with 21 bases between. Germline V CDR1 and CDR2: SNHLY, FYNNEI. The CDR3 consists of 16 residues.

This chain joins TRBV5-5 and TRBJ1-2; 9 positions match TRBD1. Germline V gene sequence: CDR1 SGHKS, CDR2 YYEKEE (reference sequence). There are 13 residues in the CDR3. V dropped 4 bases and J dropped 5; count of bases not matched to a gene: 3. The CDR3 reads CASSTGQGYGYTF. The CDR3 bases are TGTGCCAGCAGCACCGGACAGGGGTATGGCTACACCTTC. Full variable domain (remainder filled in from reference TRBV5-5 and TRBJ1-2): DAGVTQSPTHLIKTRGQQVTLRCSPISGHKSVSWYQQVLGQGPQFIFQYYEKEERGRGNFPDRFSARQFPNYSSELNVNALLLGDSALYLCASSTGQGYGYTFGSGTRLTVV.

Ten or more counts support this clonotype. The chain links TRBV20-1 to TRBJ2-7, with 10 bases lining up with TRBD2. Germline V gene lookup returns CDR1 DFQATT and CDR2 SNEGSKA (reference sequence). The CDR3 consists of 16 residues. V dropped 6 bases and J dropped 1; count of bases not matched to a gene: 12. The CDR3, as DNA: TGCAGTGCCCTTTCCCCCGGGACTAGCGTTTCCTACGAGCAGTACTTC. It is translated as CSALSPGTSVSYEQYF.

This clonotype was recorded many times. V and J are TRBV29-1 and TRBJ2-5; tentatively, D is TRBD1 (5 bases). V gave up 3 bases and J gave up 5 bases, with 10 bases separating them. Germline V gene sequence: CDR1 SQVTM, CDR2 ANQGSEA. The CDR3 has 12 amino acids. This CDR3 is CSVDKGWETQYF. In DNA, the CDR3 is TGCAGCGTTGATAAGGGGTGGGAGACCCAGTACTTC.

The chain combines TRBV9 with TRBJ2-3; D remains unclear. V was clipped by 4 bases and J by 2 bases, with 14 bases between them. The CDR3 runs 15 residues. Germline V gives CDR1 SGDLS, CDR2 YYNGEE. The CDR3 DNA follows: TGTGCCAGCAGCTTCACCCCGCTTTTCACAGATACGCAGTATTTT. Translated, it gives CASSFTPLFTDTQYF.

As concerns this clonotype: A clone one base away is much larger, so this may be a read error. The chain combines TRBV12-3 or TRBV12-4 with TRBJ1-1, with TRBD1 identical over 8 bases. Unmatched junction bases numbered 8, after V lost 7 bases and J lost 4 bases. The CDR3 spans 14 residues. CDR3 DNA sequence: TGTGCCAGCAACCCCACAGGGGGAGGCACTGAAGCTTTCTTT. Protein product: CASNPTGGGTEAFF.

This clonotype was detected only once. DNA of the CDR3: TGTGCCACCAGCGGCGGGAGGTACTACGAGCAGTACTTC. Residues: CATSGGRYYEQYF. The gene calls are TRBV15 and TRBJ2-7; TRBD2 agrees at 8 bases. Germline V lookup: CDR1 LNHNV, CDR2 YYDKDF (reference sequence). The CDR3 is made up of 13 amino acids. Trimming at V came to 5 bases and at J to 3 bases, leaving 3 bases not matched to a gene.

V usage is TRBV7-3 and J usage is TRBJ1-4; D might be TRBD1 (5 bases). The CDR3 loop spans 14 amino acids. Per germline, CDR1 SGHTA and CDR2 FQGTGA. V lost 5 bases and J 8 bases, leaving 15 bases between the germline ends. CDR3 protein: CASSLTGGVEKLFF. The DNA for the CDR3 is TGTGCCAGCAGCCTCACAGGTGGCGTAGAAAAACTGTTTTTT.

The chain couples TRBV2 to TRBJ2-3, with D maybe TRBD1 (5 bases). V lost 6 bases to trimming and J lost 2 bases, with 12 bases between them. Per the germline V gene, CDR1 is SNHLY and CDR2 is FYNNEI. This CDR3 has 14 amino acids. CDR3 sequence reads: CASRGQGHTDTQYF. The CDR3 DNA sequence: TGTGCCAGCAGGGGCCAGGGCCACACAGATACGCAGTATTTT.

The CDR3 is CATSRGDRGLYEQYF. CDR3 nucleotides: TGTGCCACCAGCAGAGGGGACAGGGGTCTGTACGAGCAGTACTTC. The chain joins TRBV15 to TRBJ2-7; TRBD1 matches at 10 bases. Germline trimming cut 1 base from V and 4 bases from J; bases unmatched to any gene: 4. This CDR3 region has 15 residues. The V gene's germline CDR1 is LNHNV and CDR2 YYDKDF (reference sequence).

This clonotype was observed a few times. At one end, the junction sequence differs from germline, possibly due to a read error. The chain links TRBV18 to TRBJ2-5; D not certain. The germline CDR1 and CDR2 sequences are KGHSH and LQKENI. The CDR3 is made up of 13 amino acids. CDR3 DNA: TGTGCCAGCTCACCAGGAAGCCAAGAGACCCAGCACTTC. Residues: CASSPGSQETQHF. The full variable domain, with the rest looked up from reference TRBV18 and TRBJ2-5, is NAGVMQNPRHLVRRRGQEARLRCSPMKGHSHVYWYRQLPEEGLKFMVYLQKENIIDESGMPKERFSAEFPKEGPSILRIQQVVRGDSAAYFCASSPGSQETQHFGPGTRLLVL.

CDR3 sequence (DNA): TGCAGTGCTAGAACTGCCGGGACAGGGGCTAGGTCCTACGAGCAGTACTTC. Translation gives CSARTAGTGARSYEQYF. V gene TRBV20-1 combines with J gene TRBJ2-7, with 10 bases fitting TRBD1. CDR1 DFQATT and CDR2 SNEGSKA come from the germline V gene (reference sequence). The trim removed 2 bases at V and 1 base at J, leaving 11 bases unmatched. The CDR3 is 17 amino acids.

The chain carries TRBV6-5 and TRBJ2-2; D may correspond to TRBD1 or TRBD2 (5 bases each). The ends were cut back, 0 bases at V and 15 bases at J, with 8 bases in the middle. Per the germline V gene, CDR1 is MNHEY and CDR2 is SVGAGI. The CDR3 has 11 residues. CDR3 region: CASSYSGVLFF. DNA of the CDR3: TGTGCCAGCAGTTACTCGGGGGTCTTGTTTTTT.

This rearrangement joins TRBV2 to TRBJ1-1; 8 nucleotides align to TRBD1. The CDR3 consists of 13 residues. Germline trimming cut 4 bases from V and 7 bases from J; bases unmatched to any gene: 5. Germline V gives CDR1 SNHLY, CDR2 FYNNEI. CDR3 sequence (DNA): TGTGCCAGCAGTGCTCCGGGACAGGATGAAGCTTTCTTT. Its translation: CASSAPGQDEAFF.

In its sample, this clonotype was seen many times. The genes are TRBV15 and TRBJ2-7, with 8 positions matching TRBD1. This CDR3 region has 18 residues. The V and J ends lost 0 bases and 0 bases, in that order; junction bases with no gene match: 10. CDR1 and CDR2 (germline): LNHNV, YYDKDF (reference sequence). Here the CDR3 DNA reads TGTGCCACCAGCAGAGATTCGATGGGGACAGGTAGCTCCTACGAGCAGTACTTC. This gives the protein CATSRDSMGTGSSYEQYF.

The CDR3 loop is CASSKGTSGNRDEQFF. For the CDR3, the DNA is TGTGCCAGCAGTAAGGGAACTAGCGGGAATCGTGATGAGCAGTTCTTC. This chain joins TRBV2 and TRBJ2-1; TRBD2 agrees at 10 bases. The V gene end was trimmed by 5 bases and the J gene end by 8 bases; junction bases not matched to a gene: 12. CDR1 is SNHLY and CDR2 is FYNNEI in the germline V gene. This CDR3 region has 16 residues.

This clonotype has ten or more counts. The rearrangement uses TRBV6-1 and TRBJ1-1; 9 bases are shared with TRBD1. Trimming removed 6 bases from V and 4 bases from J; junction bases left unmatched: 6. The CDR3 spans 14 residues. CDR1 and CDR2 (germline): MNHNS, SASEGT. CDR3 region: CASSDRGVLTEAFF. CDR3 DNA: TGTGCCAGCAGCGACAGGGGGGTTCTCACTGAAGCTTTCTTT.

This clonotype has at least ten counts. This chain connects TRBV5-1 to TRBJ2-2, with TRBD1 identical over 9 bases. CDR1 is SGHRS and CDR2 is YFSETQ in the germline V gene. The CDR3 runs to 16 residues. V trimming: 4 bases; J trimming: 4 bases; junction bases outside the gene matches: 8. CDR3 amino acids: CASSLGGTGITGELFF. CDR3 bases: TGCGCCAGCAGCCTAGGCGGGACAGGGATCACCGGGGAGCTGTTTTTT.

To note about this clonotype: The junction departs from germline at one end; a sequencing error may be responsible. The chain links TRBV7-2 to TRBJ1-2; D uncertain. This CDR3 is 14 amino acids long. The V gene's germline CDR1 is SGHTA and CDR2 FQGNSA. Here the CDR3 DNA reads TGTGCCGGCAGCTTAGCGTCGGCAGACCATGGCTACACCTTC. Translated: CAGSLASADHGYTF.

This sequence joins TRBV19 and TRBJ1-1; TRBD1 matches 7 bases. With 6 bases clipped from V and 1 base from J, the junction kept 17 bases outside the gene matches. The germline V gene has CDR1 LNHDA and CDR2 SQIVND (reference sequence). The CDR3 contains 18 residues. CDR3 DNA: TGTGCCAGTAGATACCCCGGGGACAGCCTTGTAAAGAACACTGAAGCTTTCTTT. Translation gives CASRYPGDSLVKNTEAFF. Together with reference TRBV19 and TRBJ1-1, the CDR3 gives the full variable domain: DGGITQSPKYLFRKEGQNVTLSCEQNLNHDAMYWYRQDPGQGLRLIYYSQIVNDFQKGDIAEGYSVSREKKESFPLTVTSAQKNPTAFYLCASRYPGDSLVKNTEAFFGQGTRLTVV.

At least ten counts were recorded for this clonotype. The chain uses TRBV14 and TRBJ1-1, with D perhaps matching TRBD1 (5 bases). V dropped 4 bases and J dropped 1 base, with 13 bases sitting between them. This CDR3 region has 15 residues. Germline-derived CDR1 and CDR2 are SGHDN and FVKESK. CDR3 sequence (DNA): TGTGCCAGCAGCCTGCGACAGCAAAAGAACACTGAAGCTTTCTTT. Its translation: CASSLRQQKNTEAFF.

This rearrangement joins TRBV11-2 to TRBJ1-6; 8 bases agree with TRBD1. The CDR3 loop spans 15 amino acids. J lost 5 bases, V lost 5 bases, and 5 bases had no gene match. Germline V lookup: CDR1 SGHAT, CDR2 FQNNGV. CDR3 protein: CASSLGTGNNSPLHF. The CDR3 bases are TGTGCCAGCAGCCTAGGGACAGGCAATAATTCACCCCTCCACTTT.

This clonotype was found many times. The chain recombines TRBV7-2 with TRBJ2-7; 10 bases agree with TRBD2. The CDR3 is made up of 19 amino acids. The germline V gene has CDR1 SGHTA and CDR2 FQGNSA. V lost 2 bases and J lost 2; bases outside the gene matches: 15. The CDR3 region has the DNA TGTGCCAGCAGCTTAAGGTGGTGGTCGCCTAGCGGGAGCACCTACGAGCAGTACTTC. It translates to CASSLRWWSPSGSTYEQYF.

The chain employs TRBV24-1 and TRBJ1-5; TRBD1 agrees at 8 bases. CDR1 and CDR2 (germline): KGHDR, SFDVKD. V lost 9 bases, J lost 11 bases, and 8 bases stayed unmatched. This CDR3 is 12 amino acids long. Here the CDR3 DNA reads TGTGCCACCCTCGGGACAGGAGAGACCCAGCATTTT. This encodes CATLGTGETQHF.